The 5 T cell receptor beta chains presented below share a single source sample, sequenced in a study of radiation and T cells in renal cell carcinoma. The time point was: blood 2 weeks post-SBRT. The treatment: 15 Gy SBRT to primary tumor, nephrectomy 4 weeks later. Measured with immunoSEQ multiplex PCR; TCRdb has only the in-frame clones, and not every one. Among about 150,000 clones listed, roughly 86% were seen once. The sequences come from blood, collected from a patient whose treatment included radiotherapy and nephrectomy. The receptors were sampled from a woman between 45 and 60 years old with renal cell carcinoma.

This clone was detected once. The V gene is TRBV6-6, the J gene TRBJ2-7; 10 bases fit TRBD1. CDR1 is MNHNY and CDR2 is SVGAGI in the germline V gene (reference sequence). This CDR3 has 13 amino acids. V dropped 10 bases and J dropped 3; count of bases not matched to a gene: 6. The CDR3 DNA follows: TGTGCCACCTCCCGGACAGGGGGCTACGAGCAGTACTTC. Protein: CATSRTGGYEQYF.

This clone came up a few times. The chain uses TRBV20-1 and TRBJ1-1; D not resolved. Trimming took 6 bases from V and 1 from J, leaving 6 bases between them. The CDR3 contains 11 residues. Germline CDR1 is DFQATT and CDR2 is SNEGSKA (reference sequence). CDR3 region: CSARRNTEAFF. The CDR3 nucleotides are TGCAGTGCGAGGAGGAACACTGAAGCTTTCTTT.

This chain joins TRBV7-3 and TRBJ2-3; 7 bases fit TRBD2. This CDR3 contains 16 residues. Germline lookup yields CDR1 SGHTA and CDR2 FQGTGA. The V and J ends lost 5 bases and 3 bases, in that order; junction bases with no gene match: 11. The CDR3 coding sequence is TGTGCCAGCAGCCCCGGGGCCGGCGGGGGTACAGATACGCAGTATTTT. Its translation is CASSPGAGGGTDTQYF.

This clone was found once. This chain joins TRBV13 and TRBJ1-5; maybe TRBD1 (5 bases). The CDR3 sequence is 18 residues long. Trimming took off 4 bases at V and 5 bases at J, with 24 bases between the two ends. Germline-derived CDR1 and CDR2 are PRHDT and FYEKMQ (reference sequence). This CDR3 is CASSYGGSRRGGYQPQHF. CDR3 DNA sequence: TGTGCCAGCAGCTACGGCGGGTCCCGACGGGGCGGGTATCAGCCCCAGCATTTT.

This chain uses TRBV5-1 with TRBJ2-3; 7 bases line up with TRBD2. The germline V gene encodes CDR1 SGHRS and CDR2 YFSETQ. The length of the CDR3 is 15 residues. V gave up 3 bases and J gave up 2 bases; unmatched junction bases: 6. CDR3 sequence: CASSSLAEFTDTQYF. The CDR3 DNA follows: TGCGCCAGCAGCTCGCTAGCGGAGTTCACAGATACGCAGTATTTT.